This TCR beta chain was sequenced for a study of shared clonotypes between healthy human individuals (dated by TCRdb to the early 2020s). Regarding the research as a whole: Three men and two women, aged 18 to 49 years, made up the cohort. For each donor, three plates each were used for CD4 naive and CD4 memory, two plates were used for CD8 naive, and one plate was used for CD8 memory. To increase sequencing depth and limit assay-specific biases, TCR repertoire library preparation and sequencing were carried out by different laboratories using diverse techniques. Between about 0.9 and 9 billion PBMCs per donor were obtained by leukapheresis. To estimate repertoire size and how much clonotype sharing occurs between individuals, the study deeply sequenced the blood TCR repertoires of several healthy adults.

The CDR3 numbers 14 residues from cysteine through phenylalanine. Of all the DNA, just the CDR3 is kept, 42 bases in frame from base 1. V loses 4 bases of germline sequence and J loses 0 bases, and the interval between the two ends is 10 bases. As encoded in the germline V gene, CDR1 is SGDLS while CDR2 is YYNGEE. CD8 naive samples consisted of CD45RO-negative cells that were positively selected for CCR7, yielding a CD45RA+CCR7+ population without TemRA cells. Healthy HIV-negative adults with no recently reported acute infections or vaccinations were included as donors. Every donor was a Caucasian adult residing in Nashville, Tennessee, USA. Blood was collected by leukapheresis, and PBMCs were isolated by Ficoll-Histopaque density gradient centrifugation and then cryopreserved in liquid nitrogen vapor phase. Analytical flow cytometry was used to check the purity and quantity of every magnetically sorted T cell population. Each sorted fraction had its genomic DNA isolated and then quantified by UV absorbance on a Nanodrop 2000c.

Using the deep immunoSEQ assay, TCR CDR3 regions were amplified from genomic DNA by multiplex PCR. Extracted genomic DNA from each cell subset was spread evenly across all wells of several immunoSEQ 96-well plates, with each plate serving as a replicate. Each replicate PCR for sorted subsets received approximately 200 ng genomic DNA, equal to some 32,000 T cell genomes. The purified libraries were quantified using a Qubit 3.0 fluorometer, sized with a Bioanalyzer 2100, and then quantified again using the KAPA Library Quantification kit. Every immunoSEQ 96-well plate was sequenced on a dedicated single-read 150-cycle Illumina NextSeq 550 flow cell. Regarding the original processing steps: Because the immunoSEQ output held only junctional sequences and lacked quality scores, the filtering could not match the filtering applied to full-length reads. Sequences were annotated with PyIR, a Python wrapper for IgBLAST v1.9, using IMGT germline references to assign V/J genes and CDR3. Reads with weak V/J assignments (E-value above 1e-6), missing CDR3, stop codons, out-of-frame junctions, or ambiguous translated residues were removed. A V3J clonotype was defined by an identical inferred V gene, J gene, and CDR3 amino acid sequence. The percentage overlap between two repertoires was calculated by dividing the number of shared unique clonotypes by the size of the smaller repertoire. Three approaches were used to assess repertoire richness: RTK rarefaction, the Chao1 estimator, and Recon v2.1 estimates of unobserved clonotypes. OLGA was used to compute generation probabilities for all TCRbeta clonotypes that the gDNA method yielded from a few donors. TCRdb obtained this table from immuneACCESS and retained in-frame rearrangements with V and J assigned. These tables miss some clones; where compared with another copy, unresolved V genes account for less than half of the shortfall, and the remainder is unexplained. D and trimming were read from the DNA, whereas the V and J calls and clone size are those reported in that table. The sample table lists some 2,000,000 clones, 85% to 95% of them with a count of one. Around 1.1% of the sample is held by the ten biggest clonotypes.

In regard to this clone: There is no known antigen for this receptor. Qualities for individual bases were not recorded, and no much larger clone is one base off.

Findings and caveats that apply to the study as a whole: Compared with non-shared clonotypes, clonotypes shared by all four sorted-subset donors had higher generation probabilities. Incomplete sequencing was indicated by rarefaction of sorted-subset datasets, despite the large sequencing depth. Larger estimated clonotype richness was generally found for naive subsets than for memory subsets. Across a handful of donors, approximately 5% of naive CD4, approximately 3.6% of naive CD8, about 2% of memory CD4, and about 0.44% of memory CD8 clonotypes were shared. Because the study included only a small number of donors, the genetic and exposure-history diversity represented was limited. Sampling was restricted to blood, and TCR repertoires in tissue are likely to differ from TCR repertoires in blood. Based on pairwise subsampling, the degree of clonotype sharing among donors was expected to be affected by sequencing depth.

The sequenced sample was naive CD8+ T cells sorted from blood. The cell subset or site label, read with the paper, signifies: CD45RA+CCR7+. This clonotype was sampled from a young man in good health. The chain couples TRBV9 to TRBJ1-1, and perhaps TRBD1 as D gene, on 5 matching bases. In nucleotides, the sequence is TGTGCCAGCAGCCCATGGGACTTGAACACTGAAGCTTTCTTT. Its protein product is CASSPWDLNTEAFF. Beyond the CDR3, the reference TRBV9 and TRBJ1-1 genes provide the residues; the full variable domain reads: DSGVTQTPKHLITATGQRVTLRCSPRSGDLSVYWYQQSLDQGLQFLIQYYNGEERAKGNILERFSAQQFPDLHSELNLSSLELGDSALYFCASSPWDLNTEAFFGQGTRLTVV.